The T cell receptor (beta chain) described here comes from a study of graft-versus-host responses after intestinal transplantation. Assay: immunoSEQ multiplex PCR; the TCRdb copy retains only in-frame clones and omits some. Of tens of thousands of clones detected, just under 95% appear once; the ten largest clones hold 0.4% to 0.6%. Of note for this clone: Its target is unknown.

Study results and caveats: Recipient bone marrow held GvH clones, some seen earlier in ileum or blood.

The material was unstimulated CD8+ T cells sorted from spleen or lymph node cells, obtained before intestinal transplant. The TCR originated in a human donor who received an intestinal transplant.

The CDR3 loop reads CAWSPMYNEQFF. The DNA of the CDR3 is TGTGCCTGGAGTCCTATGTACAATGAGCAGTTCTTC. The chain combines TRBV30 with TRBJ2-1; D unresolved. The CDR3 is 12 amino acids. Germline CDR1 reads GTSNPN; CDR2 reads SVGIG (reference sequence). V was pared by 2 bases and J by 4 bases, with 6 bases between. Full variable domain (outside the CDR3, taken from reference TRBV30 and TRBJ2-1): SQTIHQWPATLVQPVGSPLSLECTVEGTSNPNLYWYRQAAGRGLQLLFYSVGIGQISSEVPQNLSASRPQDRQFILSSKKLLLSDSGFYLCAWSPMYNEQFFGPGTRLTVL.